This T cell receptor beta chain came from a study of CD8 T cells in Susac syndrome. Random hexamers were used to reverse transcribe the RNA input (about 0.5 to 1 ug). An immunoSEQ multiplex PCR generated amplified TCR beta CDR3 products spanning 54 Vbeta and 13 Jbeta. TCRdb redid the calling of the immunoSEQ multiplex PCR reads with MiXCR, one entry per CDR3 protein. The sample lists approximately 170,000 distinct CDR3 sequences; roughly 94% were seen once. The authors sequenced TCR beta from blood CD8+ and CD4+ T cells. Study-wide points: The TCR sequencing and HLA analysis in the study involved a relatively small number of individuals, as the study acknowledged.

V gave up 3 bases and J gave up 3 bases, with 8 bases separating them. The CDR3 extends over 13 amino acids. Germline values: CDR1 SGHTA, CDR2 FQGNSA. Concerning this clonotype: What it recognizes is unknown.

This chain joins TRBV7-2 and TRBJ1-1, with no clear D. Sequencing was carried out using CD4+ T cells from PBMCs. The clonotype comes from a human donor with multiple sclerosis. The CDR3 coding sequence is TGTGCCAGCAGCTTCGAAGTGGACACTGAAGCTTTCTTT. Translation gives CASSFEVDTEAFF.